A selection of T cell receptor beta chains follows, all from one sample in a study of CD8 T cells in ankylosing spondylitis. MiXCR, applied by TCRdb to the 5' RACE reads, yields one record per CDR3 protein. The sample holds 40,000 to 50,000 distinct CDR3 sequences, around 3.8% seen once. The sequenced sample consisted of blood, either unsorted or a sorted T cell fraction (not recorded which). Receptors were obtained from a female donor with ankylosing spondylitis or in good health (not recorded which). Each CDR3 is given with its conserved first and last residue. Fields, in order: CDR3 protein, CDR3 DNA, D gene, J gene, clone size, V gene. D genes are given only for firm matches. The size field is filled for only some rows; it gives once, few, many or a size class.

CDR3 protein: CASSFGPGQGYGYTF
CDR3 DNA: TGTGCCAGCAGCTTCGGCCCGGGACAGGGCTATGGCTACACCTTC
D gene: TRBD1
J gene: TRBJ1-2
clone size: many
V gene: TRBV9

CDR3 protein: CASSLGIAGGPSTDTQYF
CDR3 DNA: TGTGCCAGCAGCCTTGGGATAGCGGGGGGGCCGAGCACAGATACGCAGTATTTT
D gene: TRBD2
J gene: TRBJ2-3
clone size: many
V gene: TRBV9

CDR3 protein: CASSVVSGVGYNSPLHF
CDR3 DNA: TGTGCCAGCAGCGTAGTATCGGGGGTCGGCTATAATTCACCCCTCCACTTT
D gene: .
J gene: TRBJ1-6
clone size: many
V gene: TRBV9

CDR3 protein: CASSFTSGGPPDTQYF
CDR3 DNA: TGTGCCAGCAGCTTCACTAGCGGGGGTCCCCCAGATACGCAGTATTTT
D gene: TRBD2
J gene: TRBJ2-3
clone size: many
V gene: TRBV9

CDR3 protein: CASSASLGQGRSSYNEQFF
CDR3 DNA: TGTGCCAGCAGCGCCTCTCTCGGACAGGGGAGAAGCTCCTACAATGAGCAGTTCTTC
D gene: TRBD1
J gene: TRBJ2-1
clone size: many
V gene: TRBV9

CDR3 protein: CASSVADSGGPGWTQYF
CDR3 DNA: TGTGCCAGCAGCGTAGCGGATAGCGGGGGCCCTGGGTGGACCCAGTACTTC
D gene: TRBD2
J gene: TRBJ2-5
clone size: few
V gene: TRBV9

CDR3 protein: CGTCYLLTISGSGGLNTEAFF
CDR3 DNA: TGTGGGACCTGTTATTTGCTTACTATTTCAGGATCAGGTGGGTTGAACACTGAAGCTTTCTTT
D gene: .
J gene: TRBJ1-1
clone size: .
V gene: TRBV24-1

CDR3 protein: CASSQTGGSTEAFF
CDR3 DNA: TGTGCCAGCAGCCAGACAGGGGGGTCCACTGAAGCTTTCTTT
D gene: TRBD1
J gene: TRBJ1-1
clone size: many
V gene: TRBV9

CDR3 protein: CASSVVNGGAGEQFF
CDR3 DNA: TGTGCCAGCAGCGTAGTTAACGGGGGGGCTGGTGAGCAGTTCTTC
D gene: TRBD2
J gene: TRBJ2-1
clone size: many
V gene: TRBV9

CDR3 protein: CASSALAGARVGTQYF
CDR3 DNA: TGTGCCAGCAGCGCTCTAGCGGGGGCTAGGGTGGGTACGCAGTATTTT
D gene: TRBD2
J gene: TRBJ2-3
clone size: few
V gene: TRBV9

CDR3 protein: CANSVVANNGELFF
CDR3 DNA: TGTGCCAACAGCGTAGTAGCGAACAACGGGGAGCTGTTTTTT
D gene: .
J gene: TRBJ2-2
clone size: .
V gene: TRBV9

CDR3 protein: CASSVDPGTSTDTQYF
CDR3 DNA: TGTGCCAGCAGCGTAGACCCGGGGACTAGCACAGATACGCAGTATTTT
D gene: .
J gene: TRBJ2-3
clone size: many
V gene: TRBV9

CDR3 protein: CASTPDRRGETQYF
CDR3 DNA: TGTGCCAGCACCCCGGACAGGCGGGGAGAGACCCAGTACTTC
D gene: .
J gene: TRBJ2-5
clone size: many
V gene: TRBV9

CDR3 protein: CASSPSDRSPLHF
CDR3 DNA: TGTGCCAGCAGCCCCTCGGACAGGTCACCCCTCCACTTT
D gene: TRBD1
J gene: TRBJ1-6
clone size: many
V gene: TRBV9

CDR3 protein: CASSVLTGGGAGGELFF
CDR3 DNA: TGTGCCAGCAGCGTACTCACCGGCGGGGGGGCCGGTGGGGAGCTGTTTTTT
D gene: TRBD2
J gene: TRBJ2-2
clone size: many
V gene: TRBV9

CDR3 protein: CASSADHTSLGELFF
CDR3 DNA: TGTGCCAGCAGCGCCGACCATACTAGCCTCGGGGAGCTGTTTTTT
D gene: .
J gene: TRBJ2-2
clone size: many
V gene: TRBV9

CDR3 protein: CASSVDRGLNTEAFF
CDR3 DNA: TGTGCCAGCAGCGTAGATCGGGGGCTGAACACTGAAGCTTTCTTT
D gene: .
J gene: TRBJ1-1
clone size: many
V gene: TRBV9

CDR3 protein: CASSVAGGRGGGPQETQYF
CDR3 DNA: TGTGCCAGCAGCGTAGCTGGAGGGAGAGGCGGGGGGCCGCAAGAGACCCAGTACTTC
D gene: TRBD2
J gene: TRBJ2-5
clone size: many
V gene: TRBV9

CDR3 protein: CASSEAIAGELFF
CDR3 DNA: TGTGCCAGCAGCGAGGCGATAGCCGGGGAGCTGTTTTTT
D gene: .
J gene: TRBJ2-2
clone size: few
V gene: TRBV9

CDR3 protein: CASSVAGTAYGYTF
CDR3 DNA: TGTGCCAGCAGCGTAGCGGGGACAGCTTATGGCTACACCTTC
D gene: TRBD1
J gene: TRBJ1-2
clone size: many
V gene: TRBV9

CDR3 protein: CASSPNLGGRQQYF
CDR3 DNA: TGTGCCAGCAGCCCCAACCTCGGGGGTCGCCAGCAGTACTTC
D gene: .
J gene: TRBJ2-7
clone size: many
V gene: TRBV9

CDR3 protein: CASSPRGVSGNTIYF
CDR3 DNA: TGTGCCAGCAGCCCCCGGGGGGTCTCTGGAAACACCATATATTTT
D gene: .
J gene: TRBJ1-3
clone size: medium-sized
V gene: TRBV9

CDR3 protein: CASSPEEGNYGYTF
CDR3 DNA: TGTGCCAGCAGCCCAGAAGAGGGGAACTATGGCTACACCTTC
D gene: .
J gene: TRBJ1-2
clone size: many
V gene: TRBV9

CDR3 protein: CASSVTSGDVGELFF
CDR3 DNA: TGTGCCAGCAGCGTGACTAGCGGGGATGTCGGGGAGCTGTTTTTT
D gene: TRBD2
J gene: TRBJ2-2
clone size: many
V gene: TRBV9

CDR3 protein: CASSPGQGNNEQFF
CDR3 DNA: TGTGCCAGCAGCCCGGGACAGGGTAACAATGAGCAGTTCTTC
D gene: TRBD1
J gene: TRBJ2-1
clone size: many
V gene: TRBV9

CDR3 protein: CASSTAWTGAINEQFF
CDR3 DNA: TGTGCCAGCAGCACCGCTTGGACAGGGGCCATCAATGAGCAGTTCTTC
D gene: TRBD1
J gene: TRBJ2-1
clone size: many
V gene: TRBV9

CDR3 protein: CASKRVHNTDTQYF
CDR3 DNA: TGTGCCAGCAAGAGGGTCCACAACACAGATACGCAGTATTTT
D gene: .
J gene: TRBJ2-3
clone size: many
V gene: TRBV9

CDR3 protein: CASSVGGGGATETQYF
CDR3 DNA: TGTGCCAGCAGCGTAGGGGGCGGGGGGGCCACGGAGACCCAGTACTTC
D gene: TRBD2
J gene: TRBJ2-5
clone size: many
V gene: TRBV9

CDR3 protein: CASSEHAGTATWTQYF
CDR3 DNA: TGTGCCAGCAGCGAGCATGCGGGGACGGCTACTTGGACGCAGTATTTT
D gene: .
J gene: TRBJ2-3
clone size: many
V gene: TRBV9

CDR3 protein: CASSVAWTGTYQETQYF
CDR3 DNA: TGTGCCAGCAGCGTAGCTTGGACAGGGACGTACCAAGAGACCCAGTACTTC
D gene: TRBD1
J gene: TRBJ2-5
clone size: many
V gene: TRBV9

CDR3 protein: CASSVAPGGDQPQHF
CDR3 DNA: TGTGCCAGCAGCGTAGCTCCAGGGGGGGATCAGCCCCAGCATTTT
D gene: TRBD1
J gene: TRBJ1-5
clone size: many
V gene: TRBV9

CDR3 protein: CASSPRDMESGPYEQYF
CDR3 DNA: TGTGCCAGCAGCCCGCGGGACATGGAGTCGGGACCCTACGAGCAGTACTTC
D gene: .
J gene: TRBJ2-7
clone size: many
V gene: TRBV9

CDR3 protein: CASSVEDGQLGAFF
CDR3 DNA: TGTGCCAGCAGCGTAGAGGATGGGCAGCTAGGAGCTTTCTTT
D gene: .
J gene: TRBJ1-1
clone size: many
V gene: TRBV9

CDR3 protein: CASTGLAGSNEQFF
CDR3 DNA: TGTGCCAGCACCGGACTAGCGGGGAGCAATGAGCAGTTCTTC
D gene: TRBD2
J gene: TRBJ2-1
clone size: many
V gene: TRBV9

CDR3 protein: CASSVSAGNEQFF
CDR3 DNA: TGTGCCAGCAGCGTATCGGCCGGCAATGAGCAGTTCTTC
D gene: .
J gene: TRBJ2-1
clone size: many
V gene: TRBV9

CDR3 protein: CASSVAPTAGAFF
CDR3 DNA: TGTGCCAGCAGCGTAGCCCCAACGGCGGGCGCTTTCTTT
D gene: .
J gene: TRBJ1-1
clone size: many
V gene: TRBV9

CDR3 protein: CASSPTGGAFKNGELFF
CDR3 DNA: TGTGCCAGCAGCCCGACAGGGGGCGCGTTTAAGAACGGGGAGCTGTTTTTT
D gene: TRBD1
J gene: TRBJ2-2
clone size: many
V gene: TRBV9

CDR3 protein: CASSPRWGRANYGYTF
CDR3 DNA: TGTGCCAGCAGCCCTCGGTGGGGGCGAGCTAACTATGGCTACACCTTC
D gene: .
J gene: TRBJ1-2
clone size: many
V gene: TRBV9

CDR3 protein: CASTPPDSYEQYF
CDR3 DNA: TGTGCCAGCACCCCGCCAGACTCCTACGAGCAGTACTTC
D gene: .
J gene: TRBJ2-7
clone size: many
V gene: TRBV9

CDR3 protein: CASSVEGQAGVEQFF
CDR3 DNA: TGTGCCAGCAGCGTAGAAGGACAGGCAGGCGTTGAGCAGTTCTTC
D gene: TRBD1
J gene: TRBJ2-1
clone size: many
V gene: TRBV9

CDR3 protein: CASSVGGAKYQETQYF
CDR3 DNA: TGTGCCAGCAGCGTAGGGGGAGCTAAATACCAAGAGACCCAGTACTTC
D gene: .
J gene: TRBJ2-5
clone size: many
V gene: TRBV9